A selection of T cell receptor beta chains follows, all from one sample in a study of cytomegalovirus exposure and HLA in healthy donors. Some clones are missing from TCRdb's copy, which holds only in-frame ones; the method was immunoSEQ multiplex PCR. The data contain roughly 110,000 clones, under 80% of them singletons. Source material: PBMCs. The receptors here all came from a woman between 40 and 55 years old in good health and CMV-seropositive. Both conserved end residues are part of each CDR3. Fields, in order: clone size, D gene, J gene, V gene, CDR3 protein, CDR3 DNA. D genes are given only for firm matches. Clone size is not always given. Where it is, it says once, few, many or a class for expanded clones.

- - TRBJ1-1 TRBV4-3 CASSRSGANTEAFF TGCGCCAGCAGCCGTTCTGGGGCGAACACTGAAGCTTTCTTT
- - TRBJ2-1 TRBV7-3 CASSLRESYNEQFF TGTGCCAGCAGCTTGAGGGAATCCTACAATGAGCAGTTCTTC
few - TRBJ2-1 TRBV5-4 CASSLEGGDPRGQFF TGTGCCAGCAGCTTGGAGGGGGGGGACCCCAGGGGGCAGTTCTTC
- - TRBJ1-1 TRBV6-5 CASSHETEEAFF TGTGCCAGCAGTCACGAGACAGAGGAAGCTTTCTTT
- TRBD2 TRBJ2-5 TRBV2 CASGGVQETQYF TGTGCCAGCGGGGGGGTCCAAGAGACCCAGTACTTC
few TRBD1 TRBJ1-2 TRBV5-1 CASSLAGQETDYGYTF TGCGCCAGCAGCTTGGCGGGACAGGAAACTGACTATGGCTACACCTTC
- TRBD1 TRBJ1-2 TRBV29-1 CSVLTGGNYGYTF TGCAGCGTTTTGACAGGGGGCAACTATGGCTACACCTTC
- - TRBJ2-2 TRBV7-7 CASSFRNTGELFF TGTGCTAGCAGCTTTAGGAACACCGGGGAGCTGTTTTTT
- - TRBJ2-7 TRBV27 CASSFGEDYEQYF TGTGCCAGCAGTTTCGGGGAAGACTACGAGCAGTACTTC
- - TRBJ2-2 TRBV7-2 CASSFTRQWGKELFF TGTGCCAGCAGCTTTACCCGACAGTGGGGTAAGGAGCTGTTTTTT
- TRBD1 TRBJ1-1 TRBV5-1 CASSLSPTGLDTEAFF TGCGCCAGCAGCTTGAGTCCGACAGGGTTAGACACTGAAGCTTTCTTT
- TRBD1 TRBJ2-5 TRBV5-1 CASSLGTGGAETQYF TGCGCCAGCAGCTTGGGGACAGGGGGCGCGGAGACCCAGTACTTC
- - TRBJ1-1 TRBV18 CASSPRLGDIRNTEAFF TGTGCCAGCTCACCACGGTTAGGGGACATCCGGAACACTGAAGCTTTCTTT
- TRBD1 TRBJ1-4 TRBV9 CASSSRTGENEKLFF TGTGCCAGCAGCTCCAGGACAGGGGAGAATGAAAAACTGTTTTTT
- - TRBJ1-1 TRBV7-2 CASSLQMNTEAFF TGTGCCAGCAGCTTACAGATGAACACTGAAGCTTTCTTT
- TRBD1 TRBJ2-6 TRBV5-4 CASSLEGGAPLSGANVLTF TGTGCCAGCAGCTTGGAAGGGGGCGCGCCCCTCTCTGGGGCCAACGTCCTGACTTTC
- TRBD1 TRBJ1-3 TRBV9 CASSDYRGAGNTIYF TGTGCCAGCAGCGACTACAGGGGGGCGGGAAACACCATATATTTT
- TRBD1 TRBJ1-4 TRBV9 CASSVTSGTGGTNEKLFF TGTGCCAGCAGCGTAACTTCCGGGACAGGGGGCACTAATGAAAAACTGTTTTTT
- - TRBJ1-5 TRBV19 CASDRLEAHQPQHF TGTGCCAGTGATAGACTCGAGGCGCATCAGCCCCAGCATTTT